This T cell receptor (beta chain) was documented in a study of blood T cell repertoires in COVID-19. Whole-study context: The study drew acute and convalescent COVID-19 samples from the United States, Italy and Spain. T cells, B-cell-depleted T cells, or PBMCs provided the cDNA or gDNA that served as material.

Authors' data handling: Amplifying reference gene primers gave estimates of nucleated cell counts. Data came from immunoSEQ multiplex PCR; TCRdb stores just in-frame clones and leaves some out. V and J calls and clone size are copied from that table; D and trimming were computed from the DNA. The sample records roughly 330,000 clones, more than 75% being singletons. Germline V lookup: CDR1 MNHEY, CDR2 SMNVEV (reference sequence). This CDR3 is 13 amino acids long. V was pared by 0 bases and J by 2 bases, with 4 bases between. The clonotype originates from a woman aged 45-65 years with acute or convalescent COVID-19. This chain uses TRBV27 with TRBJ1-2; D not resolved. Sequenced material: peripheral blood. Here the CDR3 DNA reads TGTGCCAGCAGTTTATCCGGGAACTATGGCTACACCTTC. Protein product: CASSLSGNYGYTF.